One TCR beta chain is described in this entry. These data originate in a study of PD-1 blockade in mismatch repair-deficient tumors. Study information: Patients had approximately 12 mismatch repair-deficient cancer types and were previously treated and progressing.

This CDR3 region has 14 residues. Here immunoSEQ multiplex PCR was the method, and the copy in TCRdb shows in-frame clones only, minus some. Found here are approximately 130,000 clones, 86% of them singletons; the top ten hold approximately 15%. Mismatch repair deficiency was confirmed in all patients, by PCR or immunohistochemistry. The specimen was peripheral blood, collected 44 weeks after starting pembrolizumab. The chain carries TRBV12-2 and TRBJ2-5; the table's TRBD2 call for D was not verified on the DNA. TRBV12-2 is described as a pseudogene. This TCR derives from an adult with mismatch repair-deficient cancer. The CDR3 bases are TGTGCAAGTCGCTTAGCGCGGGAGGTAAAGACCCAGTACTTC. Translation: CASRLAREVKTQYF.